The clone carrying this TCR beta chain was seen once. The antigen is unknown. TCRdb keeps only in-frame clones here, not all; method: immunoSEQ multiplex PCR. Among 15,000 to 20,000 clones, 55% to 80% were seen once, and the ten largest hold around 14%. This sample was taken from a study of T cells in narcolepsy. Study details: Healthy controls were enrolled alongside patients with narcolepsy type 1 or type 2.

V lost 3 bases to trimming and J lost 8 bases, with 5 bases between them. CDR1 and CDR2 (germline): MDHEN, SYDVKM. CDR3 length: 11 amino acids. Study results and limitations: Same-patient CSF and blood CD4+ T cell clonotypes included HCRT-specific and TRIB2-specific autoreactive ones. Blood of same and different patients, but not healthy controls, reportedly held recurring autoreactive clonotypes.

Input material: CD45RA- memory CD8+ T cells from PBMCs. The receptor's source is a human donor with narcolepsy. The gene calls are TRBV28 and TRBJ2-1; D not resolved. In nucleotides, the CDR3 is TGTGCCAGCAGTTTGATTGATGAGCAGTTCTTC. Translation gives CASSLIDEQFF.